Each of the 32 T cell receptor beta chains below was sequenced from the same sample in a study of cytomegalovirus exposure and HLA in healthy donors (dated by TCRdb to the late 2010s). The library was built by means of the immunoSEQ multiplex PCR assay. Held by TCRdb, this immuneACCESS table contains in-frame sequences only and omits some clones. Under half of the omission traces to an unresolved V gene where checked; the cause of the rest is unknown. Recorded for this sample are about 150,000 clones; about 88% of them occurred a single time. The ten largest account for about 10% of the sample. Sequences were obtained from PBMCs. These receptors were taken from a woman between 18 and 29 years old in good health and CMV-seropositive.

V gene TRBV28 combines with J gene TRBJ2-7; 8 bases map to TRBD1. V gave up 1 base and J gave up 4 bases; unmatched junction bases: 9. This CDR3 has 16 amino acids. CDR1 and CDR2 (germline): MDHEN, SYDVKM. The CDR3 nucleotides are TGTGCCAGCAGTTTATTTTCCGACAGGGGAAGATACGAGCAGTACTTC. Its translation: CASSLFSDRGRYEQYF.

V and J are TRBV27 and TRBJ2-2, with 15 bases identical to TRBD2. CDR3 length: 18 residues. Germline assignment: CDR1 MNHEY and CDR2 SMNVEV (reference sequence). The V gene end was trimmed by 5 bases and the J gene end by 7 bases; junction bases not matched to a gene: 11. CDR3 residues: CASSQGLAGGLSVGELFF. The CDR3, as DNA: TGTGCCAGCAGTCAAGGACTAGCGGGGGGGCTGTCGGTCGGGGAGCTGTTTTTT.

This chain joins TRBV15 and TRBJ1-5; 10 nucleotides match TRBD1. V dropped 1 base and J dropped 5; count of bases not matched to a gene: 2. The germline V gene encodes CDR1 LNHNV and CDR2 YYDKDF (reference sequence). The CDR3 loop spans 15 amino acids. This chain's CDR3 is CATSRADRGHQPQHF. The CDR3 coding sequence is TGTGCCACCAGCAGAGCAGACAGGGGGCATCAGCCCCAGCATTTT.

This chain joins TRBV4-1 and TRBJ2-5; 12 nucleotides match TRBD2. The V segment lost 1 base and the J segment 5 bases; nucleotides outside the gene matches: 2. Germline CDR1 reads MGHRA; CDR2 reads YSYEKL. The CDR3 has 15 residues. DNA of the CDR3: TGCGCCAGCAGCCAAGGACTAGCGGGGGTGGAGACCCAGTACTTC. Protein product: CASSQGLAGVETQYF.

The chain employs TRBV4-1 and TRBJ2-2; tentatively, D is TRBD1 (5 bases). The CDR3 spans 16 residues. Trimming stripped 0 bases from V and 1 base from J, with 9 bases between. Germline assignment: CDR1 MGHRA and CDR2 YSYEKL. CDR3 bases: TGCGCCAGCAGCCAAGAAGACAGCGTGAACACCGGGGAGCTGTTTTTT. It encodes CASSQEDSVNTGELFF.

This chain uses TRBV15 with TRBJ1-2, with D uncertain. CDR1 and CDR2 from the germline V gene are LNHNV and YYDKDF (reference sequence). Trimming cost V 1 base and J 3 bases, with 9 bases left between them. The CDR3 loop spans 14 amino acids. CDR3 residues: CATSRVLQDYGYTF. The CDR3 coding sequence is TGTGCCACCAGCAGAGTCCTTCAGGACTATGGCTACACCTTC. Full variable domain (remainder filled in from reference TRBV15 and TRBJ1-2): DAMVIQNPRYQVTQFGKPVTLSCSQTLNHNVMYWYQQKSSQAPKLLFHYYDKDFNNEADTPDNFQSRRPNTSFCFLDIRSPGLGDTAMYLCATSRVLQDYGYTFGSGTRLTVV.

This rearrangement joins TRBV29-1 to TRBJ2-5; TRBD1 matches at 8 bases. CDR1 is SQVTM, CDR2 ANQGSEA, per germline. The CDR3 loop spans 13 amino acids. J gave up 5 bases and V 6 bases, and 8 bases lay outside the gene matches. The CDR3 bases are TGCAGCGTACCGGGACAGGCTGAGGAGACCCAGTACTTC. Amino acid sequence: CSVPGQAEETQYF.

V is TRBV29-1 and J is TRBJ1-1; TRBD1 agrees at 8 bases. Losses at the gene ends were 3 bases for V and 8 bases for J; bases not matched to a gene: 2. Germline lookup yields CDR1 SQVTM and CDR2 ANQGSEA. The CDR3 is 11 residues long. The CDR3 DNA reads TGCAGCGTTGAGGGACAGGAAGAAGCTTTCTTT. Its translation: CSVEGQEEAFF. Full variable domain (remainder filled in from reference TRBV29-1 and TRBJ1-1): SAVISQKPSRDICQRGTSLTIQCQVDSQVTMMFWYRQQPGQSLTLIATANQGSEATYESGFVIDKFPISRPNLTFSTLTVSNMSPEDSSIYLCSVEGQEEAFFGQGTRLTVV.

The chain recombines TRBV5-5 with TRBJ2-5; TRBD2 matches at 13 bases. V shed 3 bases, J shed 6 bases, and the junction held 8 bases outside the gene matches. The CDR3 covers 16 residues. The germline gives CDR1 SGHKS, CDR2 YYEKEE (reference sequence). CDR3 coding DNA: TGTGCCAGCAGCTGGACTAGCGGGGGCGATAAACAGACCCAGTACTTC. Translation: CASSWTSGGDKQTQYF. The whole variable domain, remainder taken from reference TRBV5-5 and TRBJ2-5, is DAGVTQSPTHLIKTRGQQVTLRCSPISGHKSVSWYQQVLGQGPQFIFQYYEKEERGRGNFPDRFSARQFPNYSSELNVNALLLGDSALYLCASSWTSGGDKQTQYFGPGTRLLVL.

The genes are TRBV9 and TRBJ2-3; D is possibly TRBD2 (6 bases). The germline V gene encodes CDR1 SGDLS and CDR2 YYNGEE. Deletions cut 2 bases from V and 4 bases from J, with 17 bases between. The CDR3 is 16 amino acids. The CDR3 nucleotides read TGTGCCAGCAGCGTCCGACTAGGCGGGGTGGCAGATACGCAGTATTTT. Translation gives CASSVRLGGVADTQYF. Complete variable domain (other parts from reference TRBV9 and TRBJ2-3): DSGVTQTPKHLITATGQRVTLRCSPRSGDLSVYWYQQSLDQGLQFLIQYYNGEERAKGNILERFSAQQFPDLHSELNLSSLELGDSALYFCASSVRLGGVADTQYFGPGTRLTVL.

This chain joins TRBV28 and TRBJ1-1, with D perhaps matching TRBD1 (5 bases). The CDR3 has 14 residues. V gave up 1 base and J gave up 2 bases, with 8 bases separating them. Germline V gene lookup returns CDR1 MDHEN and CDR2 SYDVKM. The CDR3 protein is CASSLLGVNTEAFF. The CDR3 nucleotides are TGTGCCAGCAGTTTATTAGGGGTAAACACTGAAGCTTTCTTT.

This clone occurred once. This chain connects TRBV5-6 to TRBJ1-4; 8 bases fit TRBD1. The V and J ends lost 2 bases and 10 bases, in that order; junction bases with no gene match: 7. Germline V gene sequence: CDR1 SGHDT, CDR2 YYEEEE. The CDR3 length is 14 residues. The CDR3 loop reads CASSLGQGLGKLFF. CDR3 sequence (DNA): TGTGCCAGCAGCTTAGGACAGGGATTGGGAAAACTGTTTTTT.

V gene TRBV6-1 combines with J gene TRBJ1-6; D is unclear. The germline V gene encodes CDR1 MNHNS and CDR2 SASEGT. The CDR3 is 13 amino acids. Trimming pared 4 bases from V and 6 bases from J, leaving 7 bases between. This CDR3 is CASSGGTNSPLHF. CDR3 coding DNA: TGTGCCAGCAGTGGAGGTACTAATTCACCCCTCCACTTT.

The chain recombines TRBV7-9 with TRBJ1-1; D is perhaps TRBD1 (6 bases). V shed 7 bases and J shed 4 bases, with 10 bases lying between them. Germline V CDR1 and CDR2: SEHNR, FQNEAQ (reference sequence). The CDR3 covers 12 residues. CDR3 residues: CASMRGTTEAFF. The CDR3 DNA reads as TGTGCCAGCATGAGGGGGACCACTGAAGCTTTCTTT.

The CDR3 reads CASSLAGTGYTGELFF. DNA of the CDR3: TGTGCCAGCAGCTTAGCGGGGACAGGGTACACCGGGGAGCTGTTTTTT. This sequence joins TRBV7-8 and TRBJ2-2; 9 bases are shared with TRBD1. Per germline, CDR1 SGHVS and CDR2 FQNEAQ. Trimming removed 0 bases from V and 3 bases from J; junction bases left unmatched: 2. The CDR3 spans 16 residues.

This chain connects TRBV19 to TRBJ2-6; TRBD1 aligns across 11 bases. Germline V gene sequence: CDR1 LNHDA, CDR2 SQIVND (reference sequence). This CDR3 has 17 amino acids. V lost 4 bases to trimming and J lost 4 bases; unmatched junction nucleotides: 6. The CDR3 DNA sequence: TGTGCCAGTAGTAGGACAGGGGGCCTTTCCGGGGCCAACGTCCTGACTTTC. It yields the protein CASSRTGGLSGANVLTF.

The V and J genes are TRBV6-1 and TRBJ1-2; no reliable D call. V was trimmed by 1 base and J by 4 bases, leaving 7 bases between them. Germline CDR1 is MNHNS and CDR2 is SASEGT. The CDR3 spans 13 residues. This CDR3 is CASSEDNLYGYTF. The DNA for the CDR3 is TGTGCCAGCAGTGAAGACAATCTCTATGGCTACACCTTC.

The chain couples TRBV5-5 to TRBJ1-2; weak D call: TRBD1 (6 bases). Germline V gene lookup returns CDR1 SGHKS and CDR2 YYEKEE (reference sequence). V was shortened by 6 bases and J by 5 bases, with 17 bases between the two germline ends. CDR3 length: 14 amino acids. Written as DNA, the CDR3 is TGTGCCAGCATCCGGGGGGCCGGAGGATATGGCTACACCTTC. Its protein product is CASIRGAGGYGYTF.

This rearrangement joins TRBV28 to TRBJ2-3, with TRBD1 as a possible D gene (6 bases). The V and J ends lost 2 bases and 0 bases respectively, with 9 bases between them. Germline V gene data show CDR1 as MDHEN and CDR2 as SYDVKM. The CDR3 has 15 amino acids. In DNA, the CDR3 is TGTGCCAGCAGTTTAGAACAGGGTAGCACAGATACGCAGTATTTT. Its protein product is CASSLEQGSTDTQYF.

The rearrangement links TRBV10-3 to TRBJ2-1, with D unresolved. The ends were cut back, 2 bases at V and 8 bases at J, with 13 bases in the middle. This CDR3 spans 14 amino acids. Germline loops: CDR1 ENHRY, CDR2 SYGVKD. CDR3: CAISEGSGYDEQFF. The CDR3 DNA reads as TGTGCCATCAGTGAGGGGTCAGGATATGATGAGCAGTTCTTC.

The rearrangement joins TRBV7-2 to TRBJ2-1; D is unclear. The germline CDR1 and CDR2 sequences are SGHTA and FQGNSA. CDR3 length: 14 amino acids. V gave up 2 bases and J gave up 3 bases, with 8 bases separating them. In DNA form, the CDR3 reads TGTGCCAGCAGCTTAACTCACCTCTACAATGAGCAGTTCTTC. Translation gives CASSLTHLYNEQFF.

The chain recombines TRBV11-2 with TRBJ1-1; tentatively, D is TRBD1 (5 bases). The CDR3 has 16 amino acids. CDR1 SGHAT and CDR2 FQNNGV come from the germline V gene. The V end lost 0 bases, the J end lost 4 bases, and 15 bases lay between the germline ends. CDR3 nucleotide sequence: TGTGCCAGCAGCTTAGAACCAGGGTTTGGTGGCACTGAAGCTTTCTTT. Translation: CASSLEPGFGGTEAFF.

The gene calls are TRBV2 and TRBJ1-3; D remains ambiguous. The germline gives CDR1 SNHLY, CDR2 FYNNEI. This CDR3 has 15 residues. With 3 bases removed from V and 7 bases from J, the gap between germline ends came to 16 bases. CDR3 nucleotide sequence: TGTGCCAGCAGTGATGAAGGCAGGCTCGGTAACACCATATATTTT. Protein sequence: CASSDEGRLGNTIYF.

This chain uses TRBV19 with TRBJ1-4; TRBD1 aligns across 7 bases. CDR3 length: 14 amino acids. J gave up 6 bases and V 3 bases, and 4 bases lay outside the gene matches. Germline-derived CDR1 and CDR2 are LNHDA and SQIVND (reference sequence). This CDR3 reads CASSMWTGDEKLFF. The CDR3 DNA reads as TGTGCCAGTAGTATGTGGACAGGTGATGAAAAACTGTTTTTT.

This chain links TRBV6-5 with TRBJ2-7, with D tentatively TRBD1 (5 bases). Germline-derived CDR1 and CDR2 are MNHEY and SVGAGI. This CDR3 spans 14 amino acids. Trimming left V 0 bases short and J 4 bases short, with 10 bases between. The CDR3 DNA is TGTGCCAGCAGTTACTCGCCTCAGGGATACGAGCAGTACTTC. Translating it yields CASSYSPQGYEQYF.

The genes are TRBV5-5 and TRBJ2-3; 8 bases map to TRBD1. V trimming: 0 bases; J trimming: 6 bases; junction bases outside the gene matches: 3. CDR3 length: 14 amino acids. From germline, CDR1 is SGHKS and CDR2 YYEKEE (reference sequence). The CDR3 is CASSLGTGKDTQYF. CDR3 bases: TGTGCCAGCAGCTTGGGGACAGGGAAGGATACGCAGTATTTT. The full variable domain, rest sourced from reference TRBV5-5 and TRBJ2-3, is DAGVTQSPTHLIKTRGQQVTLRCSPISGHKSVSWYQQVLGQGPQFIFQYYEKEERGRGNFPDRFSARQFPNYSSELNVNALLLGDSALYLCASSLGTGKDTQYFGPGTRLTVL.

In DNA form, the CDR3 reads TGTGCCAGTAAGATTGGGACAGCCGGCAATCAGCCCCAGCATTTT. Amino acids: CASKIGTAGNQPQHF. The chain couples TRBV19 to TRBJ1-5; 7 nucleotides align to TRBD1. The CDR3 is 15 residues long. Germline V gene sequence: CDR1 LNHDA, CDR2 SQIVND (reference sequence). J was trimmed by 2 bases and V by 7 bases; bases with no gene match: 8.

This rearrangement joins TRBV9 to TRBJ2-7, with TRBD2 matching over 10 bases. The length of the CDR3 is 16 residues. The germline V gene has CDR1 SGDLS and CDR2 YYNGEE. Trimming removed 0 bases from V and 4 bases from J; junction bases left unmatched: 7. This CDR3 is CASSVGPSGGTYEQYF. In nucleotides, the CDR3 is TGTGCCAGCAGCGTAGGTCCTAGCGGGGGTACGTACGAGCAGTACTTC. The entire variable domain, with the rest obtained from reference TRBV9 and TRBJ2-7, is as follows: DSGVTQTPKHLITATGQRVTLRCSPRSGDLSVYWYQQSLDQGLQFLIQYYNGEERAKGNILERFSAQQFPDLHSELNLSSLELGDSALYFCASSVGPSGGTYEQYFGPGTRLTVT.

This clone was counted between two and nine times. The rearrangement links TRBV5-1 to TRBJ1-5; 7 nucleotides align to TRBD1. The V segment lost 0 bases and the J segment 4 bases; nucleotides outside the gene matches: 4. Looked up from germline, CDR1 is SGHRS and CDR2 is YFSETQ. There are 15 residues in the CDR3. For the CDR3, the DNA is TGCGCCAGCAGCTTGGGACAGGGAAGGAATCAGCCCCAGCATTTT. This translates into CASSLGQGRNQPQHF.

This chain links TRBV2 with TRBJ2-3; 9 bases agree with TRBD2. The V gene end was trimmed by 6 bases and the J gene end by 4 bases; junction bases not matched to a gene: 11. This CDR3 has 16 residues. From germline, CDR1 is SNHLY and CDR2 FYNNEI. The CDR3 coding sequence is TGTGCCAGCAGCCTCGAGCGGGGGGCCCAATCAGATACGCAGTATTTT. This sequence encodes CASSLERGAQSDTQYF.

This chain joins TRBV7-6 and TRBJ2-7, with 11 bases aligning to TRBD2. The CDR3 extends over 17 amino acids. The germline V gene has CDR1 SGHVS and CDR2 FNYEAQ. Losses at the gene ends were 5 bases for V and 3 bases for J; bases not matched to a gene: 12. In DNA, the CDR3 is TGTGCCAGCAGCCTAGAGAGTTACCTAGCGGGGGGCTACGAGCAGTACTTC. This codes for CASSLESYLAGGYEQYF.

The chain carries TRBV6-5 and TRBJ1-5; possible D gene TRBD1, 6 bases. V lost 5 bases, J lost 4 bases, and 6 bases lay in between. There are 12 residues in the CDR3. CDR1 MNHEY and CDR2 SVGAGI come from the germline V gene. This CDR3 reads CASSTGNQPQHF. The CDR3, as DNA: TGTGCCAGCAGTACAGGGAATCAGCCCCAGCATTTT.